This is a list of T cell receptor beta chains from one sample in a study of a mutant IDH1 vaccine in newly diagnosed glioma. Profiled with immunoSEQ multiplex PCR; TCRdb holds only in-frame clones, not every one. The table shows 25,000 to 30,000 clones, with 89% occurring only once. These receptors are not linked to any known antigen. This material consisted of PBMCs, taken from a glioma patient whose treatment included an IDH1 peptide vaccine. The receptor source for this set is a man aged 18 to 30 with glioma. CDR3s leave out the opening cysteine and the closing phenylalanine or tryptophan. A row's size may be missing; if present it is once, few, many or a size class.

J,V,size,CDR3
TRBJ1-4,TRBV5-4,.,ASSLGQSNEKLF
TRBJ2-7,TRBV29-1,.,SVSPGGLGSYEQY
TRBJ1-1,TRBV5-4,.,ASSLGGGSTEAF
TRBJ2-7,TRBV6-1,.,ASSEAYGTSGSYEQY
TRBJ2-7,TRBV30,.,AWSAYPGPGAEQY
TRBJ2-7,TRBV29-1,.,SVGGHSRAGYEQY
TRBJ1-1,TRBV5-6,.,ASSLWNTEAF
TRBJ1-2,TRBV6-5,.,ATTTLQGAYGYT
TRBJ1-4,TRBV6-6,few,ASSYPTGAAGEKLF
TRBJ2-3,TRBV29-1,few,SVVQGVSDTQY
TRBJ2-3,TRBV19,.,ASSAPHRGPDTQY
TRBJ2-3,TRBV9,.,ASSGAGGLTDTQY
TRBJ1-1,TRBV7-9,few,ASSSLGYTEAF
TRBJ2-7,TRBV6-5,.,ASRYGRNFEQY
TRBJ1-1,TRBV2,.,ASSKTGLNTEAF
TRBJ2-5,TRBV30,.,AWSRGAIEVKTQY
TRBJ2-7,TRBV29-1,.,SVALRAPSYEQY
TRBJ2-1,TRBV10-1,.,ASTRRDSGTYNEQF
TRBJ2-7,TRBV29-1,.,SVVSRVDSYEQY
TRBJ1-2,TRBV9,.,ASSALGGYT
TRBJ2-1,TRBV2,.,ASSELGRLNEQF
TRBJ1-2,TRBV5-4,.,ATPTGTGGVRYGYT
TRBJ2-1,TRBV29-1,.,SLPGTSGRARNNEQF
TRBJ2-1,TRBV7-2,.,ASSLVGTGGLNEQF
TRBJ1-1,TRBV29-1,.,SVEVSGYTEAF
TRBJ1-2,TRBV29-1,.,SGLDRGGYT
TRBJ1-1,TRBV5-1,.,ASSLIPGTEAF
TRBJ1-1,TRBV4-3,.,ASSQDSGTENTEAF
TRBJ2-1,TRBV19,.,ASSRSGSSYNEQF
TRBJ1-5,TRBV6-5,.,ASSPGFSQPQH
TRBJ1-1,TRBV2,once,ASRATRGGRTEAF
TRBJ1-1,TRBV27,few,ARHPRVNTEAF
TRBJ2-7,TRBV29-1,.,SVGGGHEQY
TRBJ2-1,TRBV15,.,ATSASGRGTYNEQF
TRBJ2-6,TRBV29-1,few,SVEEGGSGANVLT
TRBJ1-1,TRBV5-1,once,ASSLGAGANTEAF
TRBJ1-1,TRBV2,.,ASNPDRVTEAF
TRBJ2-7,TRBV6-5,.,ASSPRLAGDGEQY